The rows below give T cell receptor beta chains drawn from one sample of a study of radiotherapy plus CTLA-4 blockade in lung cancer. The method was immunoSEQ multiplex PCR; TCRdb's version includes in-frame clones alone and lacks a portion of them. The sample includes over 60,000 clones, around 90% of them seen just once. The source material was peripheral blood, sampled from a patient treated with radiotherapy plus ipilimumab. Receptors originate from a human donor with non-small cell lung cancer that progressed on radiotherapy plus ipilimumab. The CDR3 runs from the conserved cysteine through the conserved F or W. Each record gives: J gene, CDR3 length, D gene, clone size, V gene, CDR3 DNA, CDR3 protein. A D gene is named only where the DNA matches it firmly. The size field is filled for only some rows; it gives once, few, many or a size class.

J gene: TRBJ1-3
CDR3 length: 16
D gene: TRBD1
clone size: few
V gene: TRBV6-6
CDR3 DNA: TGTGCCAGCAGTTACTTTTTCAGGGGGCTAGGAGACACCATATATTTT
CDR3 protein: CASSYFFRGLGDTIYF

J gene: TRBJ2-5
CDR3 length: 15
D gene: .
clone size: .
V gene: TRBV6-5
CDR3 DNA: TGTGCCAGCAGTTACTCGAAGGGCGGCCGGGAGACCCAGTACTTC
CDR3 protein: CASSYSKGGRETQYF

J gene: TRBJ2-1
CDR3 length: 14
D gene: .
clone size: .
V gene: TRBV9
CDR3 DNA: TGTGCCAGCAGCAGGGGTCTAGAAAAAGGTGAGCAGTTCTTC
CDR3 protein: CASSRGLEKGEQFF

J gene: TRBJ1-4
CDR3 length: 13
D gene: .
clone size: few
V gene: TRBV7-9
CDR3 DNA: TGTGCCAGCAGCTCCACAATCAATGAAAAACTGTTTTTT
CDR3 protein: CASSSTINEKLFF

J gene: TRBJ2-7
CDR3 length: 15
D gene: TRBD2
clone size: .
V gene: TRBV27
CDR3 DNA: TGTGCCAGCAGCATAGCGGGAGGGCCTGGGAACGAGCAGTACTTC
CDR3 protein: CASSIAGGPGNEQYF

J gene: TRBJ2-1
CDR3 length: 16
D gene: .
clone size: .
V gene: TRBV5-1
CDR3 DNA: TGCGCCAGCAGCTTGGGTTTAGAGAGTCCCTACAATGAGCAGTTCTTC
CDR3 protein: CASSLGLESPYNEQFF

J gene: TRBJ2-1
CDR3 length: 17
D gene: TRBD2
clone size: .
V gene: TRBV5-4
CDR3 DNA: TGTGCCAGCAGCTTGGCCTACCACCTAGCGGGAGGGGGTGAGCAGTTCTTC
CDR3 protein: CASSLAYHLAGGGEQFF

J gene: TRBJ2-1
CDR3 length: 15
D gene: .
clone size: few
V gene: TRBV9
CDR3 DNA: TGTGCCAGCACCTACTCCGGGAGCTCCTACAATGAGCAGTTCTTC
CDR3 protein: CASTYSGSSYNEQFF

J gene: TRBJ1-2
CDR3 length: 13
D gene: .
clone size: .
V gene: TRBV6-1
CDR3 DNA: TGTGCCAGCAGTGTACAAGAGGGCTGGGGCTACACCTTC
CDR3 protein: CASSVQEGWGYTF

J gene: TRBJ1-5
CDR3 length: 11
D gene: .
clone size: .
V gene: TRBV7-2
CDR3 DNA: TGTGCCAGCAGCTTAGGTCAGCCCCAGCATTTT
CDR3 protein: CASSLGQPQHF

J gene: TRBJ1-5
CDR3 length: 14
D gene: .
clone size: few
V gene: TRBV7-2
CDR3 DNA: TGTGCCAGCAGCTCGACAGAGACCAATCAGCCCCAGCATTTT
CDR3 protein: CASSSTETNQPQHF

J gene: TRBJ1-2
CDR3 length: 14
D gene: .
clone size: .
V gene: TRBV7-2
CDR3 DNA: TGTGCCAGCAGCTCCGACTTCGGGGCCTATGGCTACACCTTC
CDR3 protein: CASSSDFGAYGYTF

J gene: TRBJ2-2
CDR3 length: 15
D gene: TRBD1
clone size: once
V gene: TRBV9
CDR3 DNA: TGTGCCAGCAGCCCCTTGACAGGGGCCGTCGGGGAGCTGTTTTTT
CDR3 protein: CASSPLTGAVGELFF

J gene: TRBJ2-5
CDR3 length: 14
D gene: .
clone size: .
V gene: TRBV18
CDR3 DNA: TGTGCCAGCTCACCACCGGTCGGAGAAGAGACCCAGTACTTC
CDR3 protein: CASSPPVGEETQYF

J gene: TRBJ2-7
CDR3 length: 13
D gene: .
clone size: .
V gene: TRBV2
CDR3 DNA: TGTGCCAGCAGCCGGGACTGGACCTACGAGCAGTACTTC
CDR3 protein: CASSRDWTYEQYF

J gene: TRBJ2-5
CDR3 length: 13
D gene: .
clone size: .
V gene: TRBV28
CDR3 DNA: TGTGCCAGCTCTCGGGGCTTCCAAGAGACCCAGTACTTC
CDR3 protein: CASSRGFQETQYF